This is a list of T cell receptor beta chains from one sample in a study of blood T cell repertoires in COVID-19. Profiling relied on immunoSEQ multiplex PCR, and the TCRdb table lists in-frame clones only, not all of them. The sample includes some 65,000 clones, approximately 86% of them seen just once. The sample comprised peripheral blood. These receptors were obtained from a man aged 35-49 years with COVID-19, enrolled during active disease. The CDR3 runs from the conserved cysteine through the conserved F or W. Each record gives: V gene, clone size, J gene, D gene, CDR3 DNA, CDR3 protein. The D gene is left open where the match is weak. Size is stated for part of the rows, as once, few or many counts, or as a class when the clone is expanded.

V: TRBV19
size: .
J: TRBJ1-1
D: TRBD1
DNA: TGTGCCAGTAGGCCAGGCCCGGGACAGGGAGATCGGAACACTGAAGCTTTCTTT
CDR3: CASRPGPGQGDRNTEAFF

V: TRBV7-3
size: .
J: TRBJ2-1
D: .
DNA: TGTGCCAGCAGCATAGCCGCCTACAATGAGCAGTTCTTC
CDR3: CASSIAAYNEQFF

V: TRBV4-1
size: .
J: TRBJ1-5
D: .
DNA: TGCGCCAGCAGCCAAGATATAGGAGGGTACCAGCCCCAGCATTTT
CDR3: CASSQDIGGYQPQHF

V: TRBV19
size: few
J: TRBJ2-7
D: TRBD1
DNA: TGTGCCAGTAGAGACGAATGGGACAGGTCCTACGAGCAGTACTTC
CDR3: CASRDEWDRSYEQYF

V: TRBV3-1/TRBV3-2
size: .
J: TRBJ2-5
D: .
DNA: TGTGCCAGCAGCCAATTCTCGGGGGAAGAGACCCAGTACTTC
CDR3: CASSQFSGEETQYF

V: TRBV6-1
size: .
J: TRBJ1-1
D: TRBD1
DNA: TGTGCCAGCAGTGTACAGGGGGACCTAGAGAACACTGAAGCTTTCTTT
CDR3: CASSVQGDLENTEAFF

V: TRBV5-1
size: .
J: TRBJ1-1
D: TRBD1
DNA: TGCGCCAGCAGCTTGGGGGACAGTCGAGAAGCTTTCTTT
CDR3: CASSLGDSREAFF

V: TRBV10-2
size: .
J: TRBJ2-2
D: TRBD1
DNA: TGCGCCAGCAGTGGACAGGGCCCAAACACCGGGGAGCTGTTTTTT
CDR3: CASSGQGPNTGELFF

V: TRBV28
size: .
J: TRBJ1-2
D: .
DNA: TGTGCCAACTCCCCCACAGGGAGAGGCTATGGCTACACCTTC
CDR3: CANSPTGRGYGYTF

V: TRBV5-1
size: .
J: TRBJ2-7
D: TRBD1
DNA: TGCGCCAGCAGTCCGGGACAGACCTACGAGCAGTACTTC
CDR3: CASSPGQTYEQYF

V: TRBV10-1
size: .
J: TRBJ1-1
D: .
DNA: TGCGCCAGCAGTGACGGGGGACGGAGGGCTTTCTTT
CDR3: CASSDGGRRAFF

V: TRBV7-2
size: few
J: TRBJ1-5
D: .
DNA: TGTGCCAGCAGCTCGGCTAGCGAGTTTAGCAATCAGCCCCAGCATTTT
CDR3: CASSSASEFSNQPQHF

V: TRBV6-7
size: once
J: TRBJ2-1
D: TRBD1
DNA: TGTGCCAGCAGTTTTCAACAGGGGTACAATGAGCAGTTCTTC
CDR3: CASSFQQGYNEQFF

V: TRBV30
size: .
J: TRBJ1-2
D: .
DNA: TGTGCCTGCGGTGCAAACTATGGCTACACCTTC
CDR3: CACGANYGYTF

V: TRBV10-3
size: once
J: TRBJ1-1
D: .
DNA: TGTGCCATCAGTGTTCAGGGTATGGACACTGAAGCTTTCTTT
CDR3: CAISVQGMDTEAFF

V: TRBV30
size: .
J: TRBJ1-1
D: .
DNA: TGTGCCTGGAATCCTGTTTTTGAAGCTTTCTTT
CDR3: CAWNPVFEAFF

V: TRBV3-1/TRBV3-2
size: .
J: TRBJ2-5
D: .
DNA: TGTGCCAGCAGCCAAGATGGCGTAAGGGGGGAGACCCAGTACTTC
CDR3: CASSQDGVRGETQYF

V: TRBV6-5
size: once
J: TRBJ1-4
D: .
DNA: TGTGCCAGCAGTTCATCTATACGGGGGATTAATGAAAAACTGTTTTTT
CDR3: CASSSSIRGINEKLFF

V: TRBV6-1
size: .
J: TRBJ2-7
D: TRBD2
DNA: TGTGCCAGCAGTGGAGCGGGGGGGCCGTCGTGGGAGCAGTACTTC
CDR3: CASSGAGGPSWEQYF

V: TRBV5-4
size: .
J: TRBJ1-6
D: .
DNA: TGTGCCAGCAGCTTGGTTCGGGGGTCGAATTCACCCCTCCACTTT
CDR3: CASSLVRGSNSPLHF

V: TRBV5-1
size: once
J: TRBJ2-3
D: .
DNA: TGCGCCAGCAGCTTCACTTCAGGGGGGAACACAGATACGCAGTATTTT
CDR3: CASSFTSGGNTDTQYF

V: TRBV19
size: .
J: TRBJ1-6
D: .
DNA: TGTGCCAGTAGTATAGGGACAGAAAATTCACCCCTCCACTTT
CDR3: CASSIGTENSPLHF

V: TRBV5-1
size: .
J: TRBJ1-6
D: .
DNA: TGCGCCAGCAGCTTGGCCTTAAGACAGTACTCACCCCTCCACTTT
CDR3: CASSLALRQYSPLHF

V: TRBV7-8
size: few
J: TRBJ2-7
D: .
DNA: TGTGCCAGCAGCCCTCGGACACGACTCTTAAATTCCTACGAGCAGTACTTC
CDR3: CASSPRTRLLNSYEQYF

V: TRBV4-2
size: .
J: TRBJ1-2
D: .
DNA: TGTGCCAGCAGCCAAGATCTTGAGGCCAGTAACTATGGCTACACCTTC
CDR3: CASSQDLEASNYGYTF

V: TRBV7-9
size: .
J: TRBJ1-2
D: .
DNA: TGTGCCAGCACTCCGGGGGGGACAACCTATGGCTACACCTTC
CDR3: CASTPGGTTYGYTF

V: TRBV11-2
size: .
J: TRBJ2-1
D: .
DNA: TGTGCCAGCAGCACAACCCGGGGGGCGATGCACAATGAGCAGTTCTTC
CDR3: CASSTTRGAMHNEQFF

V: TRBV30
size: .
J: TRBJ2-7
D: .
DNA: TGTGCCTGGAGTGTCCGGTTAGGAGGGGACGAGCAGTACTTC
CDR3: CAWSVRLGGDEQYF

V: TRBV10-2
size: .
J: TRBJ2-7
D: .
DNA: TGCGCCAGCAGTGAGTCGGGACATATCTACGAGCAGTACTTC
CDR3: CASSESGHIYEQYF

V: TRBV25-1
size: .
J: TRBJ1-5
D: .
DNA: TGTGCCAGCAGTGAATGGGGACTCTTTAATCAGCCCCAGCATTTT
CDR3: CASSEWGLFNQPQHF

V: TRBV5-6
size: once
J: TRBJ2-7
D: TRBD2
DNA: TGTGCCAGCAGCTGGACGACTAGCGGGGAATCCTACGAGCAGTACTTC
CDR3: CASSWTTSGESYEQYF

V: TRBV30
size: .
J: TRBJ1-5
D: .
DNA: TGTGCCTGGAGTCCAGGGGTTCAGCCCCAGCATTTT
CDR3: CAWSPGVQPQHF

V: TRBV21-1
size: .
J: TRBJ2-1
D: .
DNA: TGTGCCAGCAGTTACCCTCGCAAATTGCAGGGTACGGGTAACATGGACAATGAGCAGTTCTTC
CDR3: CASSYPRKLQGTGNMDNEQFF

V: TRBV5-6
size: .
J: TRBJ2-1
D: .
DNA: TGTGCCACCCACAGTGGAAGCAATGAGCAGTTCTTC
CDR3: CATHSGSNEQFF

V: TRBV30
size: .
J: TRBJ1-1
D: .
DNA: TGTGCCTGGAGAGGGGGGGCTTGGGACACTGAAGCTTTCTTT
CDR3: CAWRGGAWDTEAFF

V: TRBV19
size: .
J: TRBJ1-2
D: .
DNA: TGTGCCAGTAGTATAGGAGGAGGGCAAAACTATGGCTACACCTTC
CDR3: CASSIGGGQNYGYTF

V: TRBV6-6
size: .
J: TRBJ2-7
D: TRBD1
DNA: TGTGCCAGCACCAGACAGGGGGAAGGCGAGCAGTACTTC
CDR3: CASTRQGEGEQYF

V: TRBV19
size: .
J: TRBJ2-7
D: TRBD1
DNA: TGTGCCAGTACCCCGACAGGGAAGAGCGAGCAGTACTTC
CDR3: CASTPTGKSEQYF

V: TRBV6-5
size: .
J: TRBJ2-7
D: .
DNA: TGTGCCAGCAGTCCAGACTTCTACTCCTACGAGCAGTACTTC
CDR3: CASSPDFYSYEQYF

V: TRBV24-1
size: .
J: TRBJ1-1
D: .
DNA: TGTGCCACCGGGACACCTGAAGCTTTCTTT
CDR3: CATGTPEAFF

V: TRBV19
size: few
J: TRBJ2-3
D: TRBD2
DNA: TGTGCCAGTGGGGGAGGGGTTCGGACAGATACGCAGTATTTT
CDR3: CASGGGVRTDTQYF

V: TRBV3-1/TRBV3-2
size: .
J: TRBJ2-1
D: TRBD2
DNA: TGTGCCAGCAGCCAAGACCTAGCGGGGAGTTACAATGAGCAGTTCTTC
CDR3: CASSQDLAGSYNEQFF

V: TRBV5-1
size: .
J: TRBJ2-3
D: TRBD2
DNA: TGCGCCAGCAGCTTGGGGACTAGCGGGGGGCTCACAGATACGCAGTATTTT
CDR3: CASSLGTSGGLTDTQYF

V: TRBV11-3
size: few
J: TRBJ1-5
D: .
DNA: TGTGCCAGCAGCTTGACAGATAGCAATCAGCCCCAGCATTTT
CDR3: CASSLTDSNQPQHF

V: TRBV18
size: .
J: TRBJ2-3
D: .
DNA: TGTGCCAGCTCACCCCCTCTCTTATCGACAGATACGCAGTATTTT
CDR3: CASSPPLLSTDTQYF